The clone carrying this TCR beta chain turned up a few times. No antigen is known for it. This CDR3 has 18 residues. The data originate from a study of T cells after yellow fever vaccination. Regarding the study as a whole: Contamination of FACS-sorted repertoires by abundant clonotypes from the bulk population could occur. Re-detected after boosting: most primary clones, about 95% of CD4 and roughly 88% of CD8. A weaker but faster secondary response was observed, peaking on day 5 versus 15.

Template switching by 5'RACE produced TCR cDNA, adding a universal primer site and UMIs. TCRdb re-called the 5' RACE reads through MiXCR, storing one row per CDR3 protein. Of hundreds of thousands of distinct CDR3 sequences listed, around 4% are singletons. This TCR was recovered from a man in his late teens or twenties who received the YFV17D yellow fever vaccine. V is TRBV21-1 and J is TRBJ2-6. TRBV21-1 is flagged as a pseudogene. The specimen comprised PBMCs, sampled on the day of the yellow fever booster vaccination. CDR3 amino acids: CASSIRHPWVSGANVLTF. The CDR3 DNA is TGTGCCAGCAGCATCCGACACCCTTGGGTCTCTGGGGCCAACGTCCTGACTTTC.